This T cell receptor (beta chain) was found in a study of cytomegalovirus exposure and HLA in healthy donors. PCR was performed using 60 Vbeta and 13 Jbeta primers. Repertoires were generated with immunoSEQ multiplex PCR, while TCRdb's copy carries only in-frame clones and drops some. The sample includes under 150,000 clones, 65% to 85% of them seen just once. Germline V gene lookup returns CDR1 LNHDA and CDR2 SQIVND (reference sequence). Trimming at V came to 5 bases and at J to 7 bases, leaving 10 bases not matched to a gene. The length of the CDR3 is 15 residues. This chain connects TRBV19 to TRBJ2-1, with 8 positions matching TRBD2. The sample comprised PBMCs. This TCR was recovered from a man aged 50-60 years in good health and CMV-seronegative. Here the CDR3 reads CASSSGLAGGNEQFF. CDR3 bases: TGTGCCAGTAGTTCAGGACTAGCCGGAGGGAATGAGCAGTTCTTC.